One sample yielded the 14 T cell receptor beta chains listed below, sequenced in a study of cytomegalovirus exposure and HLA in healthy donors. TCRdb's copy holds only in-frame clones and misses some; the assay was immunoSEQ multiplex PCR. Of hundreds of thousands of clones in the sample, around four fifths were seen once. The sequenced sample consisted of PBMCs. Receptor source: a woman younger than 45 in good health and CMV-seropositive.

This clone was counted only a few times. The chain is built from TRBV4-1 and TRBJ1-5, with TRBD1 as a possible D gene (5 bases). Germline values: CDR1 MGHRA, CDR2 YSYEKL. Between the trimmed V and J ends, which lost 0 bases and 6 bases, there was a span of 12 bases. The CDR3 is 15 residues long. CDR3 loop: CASSQEWGVFQPQHF. The CDR3, as DNA: TGCGCCAGCAGCCAAGAGTGGGGGGTCTTTCAGCCCCAGCATTTT.

The chain uses TRBV6-5 and TRBJ1-3; 10 nucleotides line up with TRBD1. The CDR3 is 14 residues long. Germline V gene lookup returns CDR1 MNHEY and CDR2 SVGAGI. V shed 5 bases and J 6 bases; nucleotides not matched to a gene: 4. The CDR3 DNA reads TGTGCCAGCAGTACAAGACAGGGGGCAAACACCATATATTTT. Amino acid sequence: CASSTRQGANTIYF.

The chain carries TRBV4-1 and TRBJ2-7; D gene unclear. CDR3 size: 14 residues. CDR1 is MGHRA and CDR2 is YSYEKL in the germline V gene. V lost 0 bases and J 5 bases, leaving 11 bases between the germline ends. CDR3 bases: TGCGCCAGCAGCCAAGATCTGTCCGGTGACGAGCAGTACTTC. Its translation: CASSQDLSGDEQYF.

The chain couples TRBV18 to TRBJ1-1, with TRBD1 matching 7 bases. Germline CDR1 and CDR2: KGHSH and LQKENI. V lost 3 bases and J lost 3; bases outside the gene matches: 10. The CDR3 is 16 amino acids. CDR3 amino acids: CASSPRQGGWDTEAFF. CDR3 nucleotide sequence: TGTGCCAGCTCACCCAGACAGGGAGGATGGGACACTGAAGCTTTCTTT.

V usage is TRBV9 and J usage is TRBJ2-6, with 8 bases aligning to TRBD2. The CDR3 covers 16 residues. J gave up 0 bases and V 4 bases, and 3 bases lay outside the gene matches. Germline V gene sequence: CDR1 SGDLS, CDR2 YYNGEE. The CDR3 sequence: CASSPRGGSGANVLTF. The CDR3 region has the DNA TGTGCCAGCAGCCCTCGGGGGGGCTCTGGGGCCAACGTCCTGACTTTC.

A remark on this clone: The junction shows a germline mismatch at one end, possibly a read error. The chain employs TRBV7-7 and TRBJ2-7; 8 bases agree with TRBD1. The length of the CDR3 is 14 residues. The V gene's germline CDR1 is SSHAT and CDR2 FNYEAQ (reference sequence). The chain's CDR3 is CASSPSTGANEQYF. The DNA of the CDR3 is TGTGCTAGCAGCCCATCGACAGGGGCGAACGAGCAGTACTTC.

The chain carries TRBV19 and TRBJ1-2; D not certain. The ends were cut back, 5 bases at V and 5 bases at J, with 12 bases in the middle. The CDR3 consists of 13 residues. CDR1 is LNHDA, CDR2 SQIVND, per germline (reference sequence). The CDR3 DNA follows: TGTGCCAGTAGTCTCCCCATGTGGTATGGCTACACCTTC. Translated: CASSLPMWYGYTF. Full variable domain (rest looked up from reference TRBV19 and TRBJ1-2): DGGITQSPKYLFRKEGQNVTLSCEQNLNHDAMYWYRQDPGQGLRLIYYSQIVNDFQKGDIAEGYSVSREKKESFPLTVTSAQKNPTAFYLCASSLPMWYGYTFGSGTRLTVV.

The chain carries TRBV30 and TRBJ2-7; no definite D call. Germline V gene lookup returns CDR1 GTSNPN and CDR2 SVGIG (reference sequence). V shed 0 bases and J shed 2 bases, with 8 bases lying between them. CDR3 length equals 13 residues. CDR3 sequence (DNA): TGTGCCTGGAGTGTTGGGTTAACCTACGAGCAGTACTTC. Encoded protein: CAWSVGLTYEQYF.

This clone was picked up a small number of times. The chain recombines TRBV29-1 with TRBJ1-2, with a weak D call TRBD1 (6 bases). Germline assignment: CDR1 SQVTM and CDR2 ANQGSEA. Trimming took 1 base from V and 0 from J, leaving 9 bases between them. The CDR3 spans 14 residues. CDR3 DNA: TGCAGCGTTGAAGCACAGGGAGCTAACTATGGCTACACCTTC. Translating gives CSVEAQGANYGYTF.

This clone was recorded once. The rearrangement joins TRBV25-1 to TRBJ1-5; perhaps TRBD1 as D (6 bases). This CDR3 is built from 14 residues. Germline loops: CDR1 MGHDK, CDR2 SYGVNS. With 3 bases removed from V and 7 bases from J, the gap between germline ends came to 13 bases. In nucleotides, the CDR3 is TGTGCCAGCAGTGAGTCTGGGGGCGAACAGCCCCAGCATTTT. Its translation: CASSESGGEQPQHF.

The chain employs TRBV27 and TRBJ1-5; D unresolved. The CDR3 runs 12 residues. Germline CDR1 reads MNHEY; CDR2 reads SMNVEV (reference sequence). Deletions cut 4 bases from V and 3 bases from J, with 4 bases between. This chain's CDR3 is CASSSINQPQHF. Here the CDR3 DNA reads TGTGCCAGCAGTTCAATCAATCAGCCCCAGCATTTT.

The chain has TRBV30 and TRBJ1-1; 9 bases match TRBD1. CDR3 length: 15 residues. The ends lost 0 bases at V and 8 bases at J; junction bases unmatched: 10. Germline V lookup: CDR1 GTSNPN, CDR2 SVGIG (reference sequence). CDR3 bases: TGTGCCTGGAGTGTTACCCGAACAGGGGGCTCGGAAGCTTTCTTT. Translating gives CAWSVTRTGGSEAFF.

The chain recombines TRBV27 with TRBJ1-1; 9 bases match TRBD1. The CDR3 has 14 residues. Germline values: CDR1 MNHEY, CDR2 SMNVEV (reference sequence). V lost 6 bases, J lost 2 bases, and 4 bases stayed unmatched. DNA for the CDR3: TGTGCCAGCAGATTGGGACAGGGTAACACTGAAGCTTTCTTT. Amino acid sequence: CASRLGQGNTEAFF.

The chain is built from TRBV30 and TRBJ1-1; D perhaps matches TRBD1 (5 bases). V dropped 1 base and J dropped 0 bases, with 6 bases sitting between them. The CDR3 totals 13 residues. The germline gives CDR1 GTSNPN, CDR2 SVGIG (reference sequence). CDR3 DNA: TGTGCCTGGAGTGAAGGGGTGAACACTGAAGCTTTCTTT. Translated: CAWSEGVNTEAFF.